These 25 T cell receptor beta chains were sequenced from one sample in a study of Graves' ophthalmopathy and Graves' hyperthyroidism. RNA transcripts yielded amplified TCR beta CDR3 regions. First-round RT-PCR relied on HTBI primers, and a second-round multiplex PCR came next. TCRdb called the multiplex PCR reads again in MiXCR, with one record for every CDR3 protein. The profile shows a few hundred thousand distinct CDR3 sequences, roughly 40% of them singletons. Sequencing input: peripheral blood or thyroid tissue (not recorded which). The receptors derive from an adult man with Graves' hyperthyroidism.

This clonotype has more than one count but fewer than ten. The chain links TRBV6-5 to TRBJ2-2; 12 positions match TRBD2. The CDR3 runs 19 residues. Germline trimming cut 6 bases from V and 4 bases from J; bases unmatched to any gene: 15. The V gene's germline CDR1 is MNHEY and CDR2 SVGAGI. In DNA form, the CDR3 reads TGTGCCAGCAGCCATCCCTTCCTTACTAGCGGGGGGTCCACCGGGGAGCTGTTTTTT. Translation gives CASSHPFLTSGGSTGELFF.

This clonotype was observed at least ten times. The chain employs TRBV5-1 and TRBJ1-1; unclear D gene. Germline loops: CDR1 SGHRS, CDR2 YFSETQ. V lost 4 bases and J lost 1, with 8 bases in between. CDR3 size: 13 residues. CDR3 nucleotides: TGCGCCAGCAGCCGCGTTCGGAACACTGAAGCTTTCTTT. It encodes CASSRVRNTEAFF.

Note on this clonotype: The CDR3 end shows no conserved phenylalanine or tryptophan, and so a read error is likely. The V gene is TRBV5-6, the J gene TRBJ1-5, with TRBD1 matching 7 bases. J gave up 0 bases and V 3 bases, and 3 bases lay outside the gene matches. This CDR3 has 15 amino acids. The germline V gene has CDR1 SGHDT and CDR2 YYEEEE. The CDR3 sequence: CASSSGGLSNQPQHC. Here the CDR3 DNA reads TGTGCCAGCAGCTCAGGGGGTCTTAGCAATCAGCCCCAGCATTGT.

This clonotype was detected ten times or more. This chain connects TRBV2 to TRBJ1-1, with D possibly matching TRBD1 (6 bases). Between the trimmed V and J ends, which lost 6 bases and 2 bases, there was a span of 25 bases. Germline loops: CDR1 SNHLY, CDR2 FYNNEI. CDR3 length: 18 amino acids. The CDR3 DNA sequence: TGTGCCAGCAGCGTCCCTTTCGGTGGGGGGACATATAACACTGAAGCTTTCTTT. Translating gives CASSVPFGGGTYNTEAFF. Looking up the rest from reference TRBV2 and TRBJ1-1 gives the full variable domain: EPEVTQTPSHQVTQMGQEVILRCVPISNHLYFYWYRQILGQKVEFLVSFYNNEISEKSEIFDDQFSVERPDGSNFTLKIRSTKLEDSAMYFCASSVPFGGGTYNTEAFFGQGTRLTVV.

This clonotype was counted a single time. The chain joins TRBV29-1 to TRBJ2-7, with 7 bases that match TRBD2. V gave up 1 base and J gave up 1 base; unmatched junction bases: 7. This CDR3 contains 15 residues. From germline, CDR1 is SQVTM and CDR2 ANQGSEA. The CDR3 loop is CSVEVVAGESYEQYF. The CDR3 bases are TGCAGCGTTGAAGTGGTAGCGGGTGAATCCTACGAGCAGTACTTC.

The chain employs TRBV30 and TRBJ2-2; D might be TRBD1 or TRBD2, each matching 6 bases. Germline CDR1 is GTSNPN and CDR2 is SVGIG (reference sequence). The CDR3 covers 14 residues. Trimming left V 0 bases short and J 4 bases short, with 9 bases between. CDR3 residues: CAWSVQGGTGELFF. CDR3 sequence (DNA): TGTGCCTGGAGTGTACAGGGAGGCACCGGGGAGCTGTTTTTT.

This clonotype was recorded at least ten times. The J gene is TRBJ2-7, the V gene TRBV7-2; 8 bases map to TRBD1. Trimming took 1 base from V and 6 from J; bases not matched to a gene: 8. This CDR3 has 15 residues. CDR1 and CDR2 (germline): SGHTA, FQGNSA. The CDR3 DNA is TGTGCCAGCAGCTTAGGTACCAGGGGGCGAGTCGAGCAGTACTTC. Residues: CASSLGTRGRVEQYF.

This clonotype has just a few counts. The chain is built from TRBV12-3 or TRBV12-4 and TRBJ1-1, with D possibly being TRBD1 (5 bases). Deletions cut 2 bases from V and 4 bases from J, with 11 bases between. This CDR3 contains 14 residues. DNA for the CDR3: TGTGCCAGCAGTTTATTTATCGGGGCCACTGAAGCTTTCTTT. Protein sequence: CASSLFIGATEAFF.

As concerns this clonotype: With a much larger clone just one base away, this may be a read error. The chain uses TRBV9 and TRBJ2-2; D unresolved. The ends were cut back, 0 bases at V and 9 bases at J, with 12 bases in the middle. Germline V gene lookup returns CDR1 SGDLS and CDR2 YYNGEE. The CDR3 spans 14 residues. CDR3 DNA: TGTGCCAGCAGCGTAGGACCGGCGGCCAGGGAGCTGTTTTTT. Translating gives CASSVGPAARELFF.

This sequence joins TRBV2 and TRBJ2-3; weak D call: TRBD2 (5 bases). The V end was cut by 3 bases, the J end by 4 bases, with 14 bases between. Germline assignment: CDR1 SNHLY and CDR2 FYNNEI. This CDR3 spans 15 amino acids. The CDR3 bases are TGTGCCAGCAGTGACCTCGGGGTTTACGCAGATACGCAGTATTTT. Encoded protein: CASSDLGVYADTQYF. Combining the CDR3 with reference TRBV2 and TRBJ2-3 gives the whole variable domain EPEVTQTPSHQVTQMGQEVILRCVPISNHLYFYWYRQILGQKVEFLVSFYNNEISEKSEIFDDQFSVERPDGSNFTLKIRSTKLEDSAMYFCASSDLGVYADTQYFGPGTRLTVL.

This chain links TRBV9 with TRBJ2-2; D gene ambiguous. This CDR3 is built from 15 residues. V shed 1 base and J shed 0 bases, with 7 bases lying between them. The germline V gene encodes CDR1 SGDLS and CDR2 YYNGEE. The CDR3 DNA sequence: TGTGCCAGCAGCGTAAGGTCTACGAACACCGGGGAGCTGTTTTTT. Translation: CASSVRSTNTGELFF.

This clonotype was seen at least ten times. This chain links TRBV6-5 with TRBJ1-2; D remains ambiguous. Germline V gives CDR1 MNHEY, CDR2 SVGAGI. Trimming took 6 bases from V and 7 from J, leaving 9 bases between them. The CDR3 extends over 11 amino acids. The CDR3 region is CASRKGFGYTF. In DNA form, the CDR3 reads TGTGCCAGCAGAAAAGGGTTTGGCTACACCTTC.

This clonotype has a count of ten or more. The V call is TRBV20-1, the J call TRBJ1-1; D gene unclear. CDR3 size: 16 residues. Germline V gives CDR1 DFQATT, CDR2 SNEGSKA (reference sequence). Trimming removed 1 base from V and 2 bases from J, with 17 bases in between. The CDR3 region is CSARGRRSQENTEAFF. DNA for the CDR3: TGCAGTGCTAGAGGTAGGAGGTCGCAGGAAAACACTGAAGCTTTCTTT.

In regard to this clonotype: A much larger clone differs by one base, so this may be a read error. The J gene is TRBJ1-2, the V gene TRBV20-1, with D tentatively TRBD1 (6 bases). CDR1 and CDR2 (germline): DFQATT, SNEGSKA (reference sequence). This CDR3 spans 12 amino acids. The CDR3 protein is CSALQGAGGYAF. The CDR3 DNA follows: TGCAGTGCTTTACAGGGTGCGGGGGGCTACGCCTTC.

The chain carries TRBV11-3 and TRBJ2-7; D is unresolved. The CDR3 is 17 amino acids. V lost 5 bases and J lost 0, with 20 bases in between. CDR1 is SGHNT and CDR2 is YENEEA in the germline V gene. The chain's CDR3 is CASSPRRIKLSSYEQYF. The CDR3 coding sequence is TGTGCCAGCAGCCCGCGCCGGATCAAGCTGAGCTCCTACGAGCAGTACTTC. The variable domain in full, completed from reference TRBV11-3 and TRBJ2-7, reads EAGVVQSPRYKIIEKKQPVAFWCNPISGHNTLYWYLQNLGQGPELLIRYENEEAVDDSQLPKDRFSAERLKGVDSTLKIQPAELGDSAVYLCASSPRRIKLSSYEQYFGPGTRLTVT.

The CDR3 bases are TGTGCCAGCAGCTTAGTTGGTCTAGCGGGGGACGAGCAGTACTTC. This codes for CASSLVGLAGDEQYF. The chain employs TRBV7-2 and TRBJ2-7; 10 nucleotides match TRBD2. Germline V gene lookup returns CDR1 SGHTA and CDR2 FQGNSA. Trimming removed 1 base from V and 5 bases from J; junction bases left unmatched: 5. CDR3 length: 15 residues. Based on the CDR3 plus reference TRBV7-2 and TRBJ2-7, the full variable domain is GAGVSQSPSNKVTEKGKDVELRCDPISGHTALYWYRQSLGQGLEFLIYFQGNSAPDKSGLPSDRFSAERTGGSVSTLTIQRTQQEDSAVYLCASSLVGLAGDEQYFGPGTRLTVT.

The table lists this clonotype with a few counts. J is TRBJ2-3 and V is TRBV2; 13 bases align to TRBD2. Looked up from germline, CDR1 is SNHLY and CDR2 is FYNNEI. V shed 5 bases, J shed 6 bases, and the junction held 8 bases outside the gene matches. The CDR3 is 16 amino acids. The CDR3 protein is CASSKGLAGPSDTQYF. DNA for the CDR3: TGTGCCAGCAGTAAGGGACTAGCGGGACCGTCGGATACGCAGTATTTT.

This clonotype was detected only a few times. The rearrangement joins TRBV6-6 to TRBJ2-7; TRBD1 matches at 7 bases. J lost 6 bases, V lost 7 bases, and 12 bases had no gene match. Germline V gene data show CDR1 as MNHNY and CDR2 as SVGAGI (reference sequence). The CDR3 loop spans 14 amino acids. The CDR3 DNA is TGTGCCAGCACCCTACAGGGGTTCAGTACCGAGCAGTACTTC. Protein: CASTLQGFSTEQYF.

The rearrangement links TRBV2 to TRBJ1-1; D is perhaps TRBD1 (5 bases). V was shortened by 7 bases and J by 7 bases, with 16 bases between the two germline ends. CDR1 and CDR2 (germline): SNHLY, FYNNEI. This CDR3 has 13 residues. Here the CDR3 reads CASNRQTTNEAFF. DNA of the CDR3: TGTGCCAGCAATAGACAGACAACTAATGAAGCTTTCTTT.

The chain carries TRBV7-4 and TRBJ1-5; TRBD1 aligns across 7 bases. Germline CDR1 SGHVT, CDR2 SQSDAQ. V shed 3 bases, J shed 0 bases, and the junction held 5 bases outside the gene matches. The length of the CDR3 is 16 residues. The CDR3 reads CASSFPGQYSNQPQHF. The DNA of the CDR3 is TGTGCCAGCAGCTTTCCGGGACAGTATAGCAATCAGCCCCAGCATTTT.

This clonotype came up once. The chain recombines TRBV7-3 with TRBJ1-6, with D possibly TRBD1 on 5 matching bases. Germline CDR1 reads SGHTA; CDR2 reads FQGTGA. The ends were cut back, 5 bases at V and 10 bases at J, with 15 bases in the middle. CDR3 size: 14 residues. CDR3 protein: CASSPISGDSPLHF. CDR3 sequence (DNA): TGTGCCAGCAGCCCTATTAGCGGGGACTCACCCCTCCACTTT.

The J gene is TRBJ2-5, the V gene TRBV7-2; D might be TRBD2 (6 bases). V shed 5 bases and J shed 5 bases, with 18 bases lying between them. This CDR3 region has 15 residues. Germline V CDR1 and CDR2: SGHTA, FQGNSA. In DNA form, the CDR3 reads TGTGCCAGCAGCCTAGGGGACTGGGGGACGGAGACCCAGTACTTC. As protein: CASSLGDWGTETQYF.

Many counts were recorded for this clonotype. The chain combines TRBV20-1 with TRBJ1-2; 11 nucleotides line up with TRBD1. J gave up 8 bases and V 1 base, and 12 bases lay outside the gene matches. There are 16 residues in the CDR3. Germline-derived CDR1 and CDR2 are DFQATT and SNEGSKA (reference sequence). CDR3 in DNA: TGCAGTGCTAGAGTCTTAGGACAGGGGGCTGTGGGGGGCTACACCTTC. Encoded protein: CSARVLGQGAVGGYTF.

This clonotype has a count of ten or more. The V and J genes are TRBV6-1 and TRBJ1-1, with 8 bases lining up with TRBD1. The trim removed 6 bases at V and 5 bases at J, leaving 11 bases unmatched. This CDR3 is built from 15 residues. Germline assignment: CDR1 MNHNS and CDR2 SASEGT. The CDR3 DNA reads TGTGCCAGCAGGGAGGGACAGGAATATTGGACTGAAGCTTTCTTT. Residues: CASREGQEYWTEAFF.

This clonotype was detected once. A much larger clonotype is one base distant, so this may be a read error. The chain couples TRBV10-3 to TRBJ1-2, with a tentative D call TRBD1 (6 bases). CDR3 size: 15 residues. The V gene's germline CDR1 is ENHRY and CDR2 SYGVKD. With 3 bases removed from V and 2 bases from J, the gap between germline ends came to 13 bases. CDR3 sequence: CAISEEGGPNYGYTF. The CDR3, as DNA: TGTGCCATCAGTGAAGAAGGGGGACCAAACTATGGCTACACCTTC.